The 22 T cell receptor beta chains presented below share a single source sample, sequenced in a study of identical twins. One entry per CDR3 protein, called by TCRdb with MiXCR from the 5' RACE reads. The top ten hold less than 0.35% of the sample, which has 1.5 million to 2 million distinct CDR3 sequences, less than 40% seen once. The sequenced sample consisted of cord blood. The receptors were gathered from a newborn girl in good health.

V gene TRBV7-9 combines with J gene TRBJ1-4; D might be TRBD1 (5 bases). The CDR3 loop spans 19 amino acids. Trimming removed 0 bases at V and 2 bases at J, with 19 bases between. The germline V gene has CDR1 SEHNR and CDR2 FQNEAQ (reference sequence). The CDR3 sequence is CASSLARGRDLPTNEKLFF. The CDR3 region has the DNA TGTGCCAGCAGCTTAGCTAGGGGTCGGGACCTCCCGACTAATGAAAAACTGTTTTTT.

The chain combines TRBV10-3 with TRBJ2-5, with 11 bases matching TRBD2. The end of the DNA fits TRBJ2-7 better, so the J call may be wrong. The length of the CDR3 is 15 residues. Germline CDR1 reads ENHRY; CDR2 reads SYGVKD. The CDR3 DNA reads TGTGCCATCGGGCTTTTAGCGGGAGGGCCTGGCGAGCAGTACGTC. This encodes CAIGLLAGGPGEQYV.

V and J are TRBV5-1 and TRBJ2-3; the D gene is possibly TRBD1 (6 bases). The CDR3 contains 13 residues. V was shortened by 3 bases and J by 4 bases, with 9 bases between the two germline ends. Germline V gene data show CDR1 as SGHRS and CDR2 as YFSETQ. The CDR3 DNA follows: TGCGCCAGCAGCTATCCAGGGGCAGATACGCAGTATTTT. It translates to CASSYPGADTQYF.

The V and J genes are TRBV19 and TRBJ1-2; 7 bases match TRBD1. This CDR3 contains 16 residues. CDR1 is LNHDA, CDR2 SQIVND, per germline (reference sequence). V was clipped by 3 bases and J by 3 bases; unmatched bases: 10. The CDR3 DNA is TGTGCCAGTAGTATGCGGGGACAGCCCTACGACTATGGCTACACCTTC. It codes for CASSMRGQPYDYGYTF.

V is TRBV12-3 or TRBV12-4 and J is TRBJ2-3, with 10 bases that match TRBD2. CDR3 size: 16 residues. The junction had 11 bases not matched to a gene; V was cut back by 5 bases and J by 6 bases. CDR3 coding DNA: TGTGCCAGCAGTCCTGGGACTAGCGTTCGCGGGGATACGCAGTATTTT. Translated: CASSPGTSVRGDTQYF.

The rearrangement uses TRBV4-1 and TRBJ1-5; a possible D gene is TRBD1 (5 bases). The V gene lost 4 bases and the J gene lost 3 bases, with 16 bases spanning the gap. The germline V gene encodes CDR1 MGHRA and CDR2 YSYEKL. The CDR3 is 16 amino acids. Here the CDR3 reads CASSRGHRVFNQPQHF. DNA for the CDR3: TGCGCCAGCAGCCGAGGACACCGGGTTTTCAATCAGCCCCAGCATTTT.

This clonotype came up a few times. The V call is TRBV21-1, the J call TRBJ2-1; no check of the table's D call, TRBD2, against the DNA was made. TRBV21-1 is a pseudogene locus. This CDR3 comprises 16 residues. For the CDR3, the DNA is TGTGCCAGCAGCAAGATGCTAGCGGGAGAAAGCTATGAGCAGTTCTTC. This translates into CASSKMLAGESYEQFF.

This clonotype was picked up one time. V gene TRBV13 combines with J gene TRBJ2-6; no clear D gene. Germline CDR1 reads PRHDT; CDR2 reads FYEKMQ (reference sequence). V was trimmed by 2 bases and J by 2 bases, leaving 4 bases between them. The CDR3 consists of 14 residues. The DNA of the CDR3 is TGTGCCAGCAGCTTACGCCCTGGGGCCAACGTCCTGACTTTC. It yields the protein CASSLRPGANVLTF. Together with reference TRBV13 and TRBJ2-6, the CDR3 gives the full variable domain: AAGVIQSPRHLIKEKRETATLKCYPIPRHDTVYWYQQGPGQDPQFLISFYEKMQSDKGSIPDRFSAQQFSDYHSELNMSSLELGDSALYFCASSLRPGANVLTFGAGSRLTVL.

This clonotype was seen a handful of times. The V call is TRBV10-3, the J call TRBJ2-5; tentatively, D is TRBD2 (5 bases). Trimming cost V 0 bases and J 6 bases, with 11 bases left between them. The CDR3 loop spans 14 amino acids. Germline V gene lookup returns CDR1 ENHRY and CDR2 SYGVKD. In DNA form, the CDR3 reads TGTGCCATCAGTGAGTCGAGGGAGAAGAAGACCCAGTACTTC. It translates to CAISESREKKTQYF.

This clonotype was recorded a few times. This chain connects TRBV29-1 to TRBJ2-7; D is possibly TRBD2 (6 bases). The germline CDR1 and CDR2 sequences are SQVTM and ANQGSEA. V was clipped by 3 bases and J by 1 base, with 13 bases between them. This CDR3 has 14 amino acids. Here the CDR3 reads CSVEWDSGSYEQYF. As DNA, the CDR3 is TGCAGCGTTGAGTGGGATAGCGGTTCCTACGAGCAGTACTTC.

The rearrangement links TRBV5-4 to TRBJ2-4, with 8 bases that match TRBD2. The CDR3 runs 19 residues. Germline V lookup: CDR1 SGHNT, CDR2 YYREEE (reference sequence). Trimming took 1 base from V and 2 from J; bases not matched to a gene: 14. The CDR3 coding sequence is TGTGCCAGCAGCTTGAGTAGTGCGGGGGGCCTTCTACCCAAAAACATTCAGTACTTC. Translated: CASSLSSAGGLLPKNIQYF.

V is TRBV6-2 or TRBV6-3 and J is TRBJ2-4; 12 nucleotides agree with TRBD1. Germline V CDR1 and CDR2: MNHEY, SVGEGT. Trimming at V came to 1 base and at J to 12 bases, leaving 4 bases not matched to a gene. The CDR3 has 14 amino acids. CDR3 sequence: CASSYWDRGPHQYF. The CDR3, as DNA: TGTGCCAGCAGTTACTGGGACAGGGGGCCGCATCAGTACTTC.

This clonotype has only a few counts. J is TRBJ2-1 and V is TRBV24-1, with D maybe TRBD1 (6 bases). V lost 4 bases, J lost 5 bases, and 8 bases lay in between. Germline V gene sequence: CDR1 KGHDR, CDR2 SFDVKD. There are 13 residues in the CDR3. CDR3 residues: CATSEDSNNEQFF. As DNA, the CDR3 is TGTGCCACCAGTGAGGACAGCAACAATGAGCAGTTCTTC.

This rearrangement joins TRBV5-1 to TRBJ1-2; 8 bases are a match to TRBD1. Trimming cost V 5 bases and J 8 bases; bases outside gene matches: 5. Germline CDR1 and CDR2: SGHRS and YFSETQ. This CDR3 comprises 12 residues. In nucleotides, the CDR3 is TGCGCCAGCAGGCTGACAGGGGACGGCTACACCTTC. It encodes CASRLTGDGYTF.

This clonotype was recorded a few times. This chain uses TRBV20-1 with TRBJ2-1; 7 positions agree with TRBD1. CDR3 length: 18 residues. Looked up from germline, CDR1 is DFQATT and CDR2 is SNEGSKA (reference sequence). J was trimmed by 1 base and V by 3 bases; bases with no gene match: 15. Written as DNA, the CDR3 is TGCAGTGCTAGTAACCCCCGACGAACAGGGGTGTCCTACAATGAGCAGTTCTTC. Protein sequence: CSASNPRRTGVSYNEQFF.

For this clonotype: A junction boundary mismatches the germline segment, possibly from a read error. The chain recombines TRBV7-8 with TRBJ2-3, with D unresolved. This CDR3 has 14 amino acids. Germline V CDR1 and CDR2: SGHVS, FQNEAQ. The CDR3 bases are TGTGCCGGCAGCTTAGCCAGTTACACAGATACGCAGTATTTT. It yields the protein CAGSLASYTDTQYF.

Worth noting for this clonotype: No conserved phenylalanine or tryptophan is present at the end of the CDR3, so a read error is the likely explanation. This chain connects TRBV10-3 to TRBJ2-1; no firm D call. Trimming stripped 3 bases from V and 7 bases from J, with 13 bases between. From germline, CDR1 is ENHRY and CDR2 SYGVKD. The CDR3 consists of 14 residues. In DNA form, the CDR3 reads TGTGCCATCAGTGACGGCTACCGACTTAATGAGCAGTTCTCC. As protein: CAISDGYRLNEQFS.

This clonotype has more than one count but fewer than ten. The CDR3 sequence: CASSEAIGDEQFF. CDR3 nucleotides: TGTGCCAGCAGTGAAGCTATCGGGGATGAGCAGTTCTTC. The chain has TRBV6-1 and TRBJ2-1; D is perhaps TRBD2 (5 bases). V lost 0 bases to trimming and J lost 8 bases, with 8 bases between them. CDR1 is MNHNS and CDR2 is SASEGT in the germline V gene. The CDR3 runs to 13 residues.

This clonotype was seen a few times. The chain joins TRBV12-5 to TRBJ2-3; D remains ambiguous. This CDR3 region has 14 residues. Trimming stripped 7 bases from V and 3 bases from J, with 14 bases between. Germline loops: CDR1 LGHNT, CDR2 FRNRAP. CDR3 loop: CASALEPGTDTQYF. The CDR3 DNA reads as TGTGCTAGTGCCTTGGAACCAGGTACAGATACGCAGTATTTT.

There are a few counts of this clonotype. The chain recombines TRBV19 with TRBJ1-1; the match to TRBD1 covers 7 bases. CDR3 size: 14 residues. CDR1 and CDR2 (germline): LNHDA, SQIVND (reference sequence). Trimming cost V 6 bases and J 3 bases; bases outside gene matches: 7. CDR3: CASRLRDRYTEAFF. Written as DNA, the CDR3 is TGTGCCAGTAGACTCCGGGACAGATACACTGAAGCTTTCTTT.

The chain recombines TRBV10-1 with TRBJ2-1; D is possibly TRBD2 (6 bases). The CDR3 sequence is 15 residues long. The V end was cut by 9 bases, the J end by 5 bases, with 20 bases between. The germline gives CDR1 WNHNN, CDR2 SYGVQD (reference sequence). CDR3 residues: CASSGFDSQDNEQFF. CDR3 DNA sequence: TGCGCCAGTAGCGGTTTTGACAGCCAAGACAATGAGCAGTTCTTC.

The table lists this clonotype with many counts. V and J are TRBV20-1 and TRBJ2-7; D call uncertain. Looked up from germline, CDR1 is DFQATT and CDR2 is SNEGSKA (reference sequence). The CDR3 totals 13 residues. V gave up 0 bases and J gave up 2 bases, with 8 bases separating them. The CDR3 here is CSARDLTAYEQYF. In DNA, the CDR3 is TGCAGTGCTAGAGATCTAACAGCCTACGAGCAGTACTTC.